These 19 T cell receptor beta chains originate from one sample sequenced in a study of brain T cells in children with intractable seizures. The repertoire was sequenced with immunoSEQ multiplex PCR; TCRdb's copy has only in-frame clones and lacks some. The sample lists approximately 41,000 clones; 80% to 95% were seen once. Sequenced here: peripheral blood, sampled at surgery. Receptor source: a girl aged 2 to 10 with tuberous sclerosis and intractable seizures.

The V and J genes are TRBV5-1 and TRBJ2-3; unclear D gene. This CDR3 is built from 15 residues. The germline V gene has CDR1 SGHRS and CDR2 YFSETQ. V dropped 0 bases and J dropped 6 bases, with 14 bases sitting between them. CDR3 loop: CASSLGHAISDTQYF. In nucleotides, the CDR3 is TGCGCCAGCAGCTTGGGACATGCAATATCGGATACGCAGTATTTT.

The DNA of the CDR3 is TGTGCCAGCAGCCAATCGGACAGGTCTTATAGCACAGATACGCAGTATTTT. This encodes CASSQSDRSYSTDTQYF. The chain employs TRBV4-2 and TRBJ2-3; TRBD1 matches 7 bases. CDR1 LGHNA and CDR2 YNFKEQ come from the germline V gene. The CDR3 has 17 amino acids. Trimming at V came to 2 bases and at J to 0 bases, leaving 8 bases not matched to a gene.

The rearrangement uses TRBV30 and TRBJ1-2; D might be TRBD1 (6 bases). Per the germline V gene, CDR1 is GTSNPN and CDR2 is SVGIG (reference sequence). Trimming stripped 0 bases from V and 4 bases from J, with 12 bases between. CDR3 length: 14 residues. CDR3 loop: CAWSVRRDTYGYTF. CDR3 coding DNA: TGTGCCTGGAGTGTACGACGGGACACCTATGGCTACACCTTC.

The CDR3 DNA reads as TGTGCCAGCAGCTTGGGGACTAGCCCAGATACGCAGTATTTT. Residues: CASSLGTSPDTQYF. The V and J genes are TRBV7-6 and TRBJ2-3, with 9 bases matching TRBD2. CDR1 is SGHVS, CDR2 FNYEAQ, per germline. CDR3 size: 14 residues. V was pared by 3 bases and J by 4 bases, with 2 bases of the junction left unmatched.

With respect to this clone: This sample includes further DNA sequences coding for the same CDR3. V is TRBV5-1 and J is TRBJ2-7, with 7 bases identical to TRBD1. The germline V gene has CDR1 SGHRS and CDR2 YFSETQ. The CDR3 totals 14 residues. Trimming at V came to 0 bases and at J to 5 bases, leaving 5 bases not matched to a gene. The CDR3 DNA follows: TGCGCCAGCAGCTTGGGTGGACAGGCGAACGAGCAGTACGTC. Translated: CASSLGGQANEQYV.

The rearrangement uses TRBV30 and TRBJ1-3, with a possible D match to TRBD1 (6 bases). This CDR3 contains 13 residues. Trimming took off 5 bases at V and 3 bases at J, with 11 bases between the two ends. Germline V gene lookup returns CDR1 GTSNPN and CDR2 SVGIG (reference sequence). DNA of the CDR3: TGTGCCTGGGGCGAGGGGGTTGGAAACACCATATATTTT. Translation gives CAWGEGVGNTIYF.

The chain joins TRBV4-1 to TRBJ1-4, with 7 bases identical to TRBD1. Losses at the gene ends were 1 base for V and 6 bases for J; bases not matched to a gene: 5. This CDR3 spans 15 amino acids. Germline loops: CDR1 MGHRA, CDR2 YSYEKL. This CDR3 is CASSQGRGLYEKLFF. CDR3 nucleotides: TGCGCCAGCAGCCAAGGGAGGGGGCTTTATGAAAAACTGTTTTTT.

This chain joins TRBV5-1 and TRBJ2-5; tentative D call: TRBD1 (6 bases). CDR3 size: 13 residues. Germline assignment: CDR1 SGHRS and CDR2 YFSETQ. The V end lost 2 bases, the J end lost 3 bases, and 8 bases lay between the germline ends. This CDR3 is CASSLQGKETQYF. DNA for the CDR3: TGCGCCAGCAGCTTACAGGGAAAAGAGACCCAGTACTTC.

The J gene is TRBJ2-7, the V gene TRBV5-1; a weak D match, TRBD2 (6 bases). In germline, CDR1 is SGHRS, CDR2 YFSETQ. The CDR3 is 14 amino acids. V was clipped by 5 bases and J by 0 bases, with 12 bases between them. The CDR3: CASRFDGSSYEQYV. CDR3 in DNA: TGCGCCAGCAGATTCGACGGGAGCTCCTACGAGCAGTACGTC.

The rearrangement uses TRBV4-1 and TRBJ1-2; D ambiguous. Germline CDR1 MGHRA, CDR2 YSYEKL. CDR3 length: 14 residues. The V gene lost 1 base and the J gene lost 5 bases, with 11 bases spanning the gap. The CDR3 loop reads CASSQAEVGYGYTF. The DNA of the CDR3 is TGCGCCAGCAGCCAAGCTGAGGTGGGATATGGCTACACCTTC.

The V gene is TRBV24-1, the J gene TRBJ2-5, with TRBD2 as a possible D gene (5 bases). The CDR3 spans 15 residues. Germline assignment: CDR1 KGHDR and CDR2 SFDVKD. Trimming pared 5 bases from V and 1 base from J, leaving 13 bases between. The CDR3: CATSVSGGSQETQYF. CDR3 in DNA: TGTGCCACCAGTGTTTCAGGTGGGAGCCAAGAGACCCAGTACTTC.

The V gene is TRBV7-9, the J gene TRBJ1-5; the D is unclear. The CDR3 totals 13 residues. Trimming left V 0 bases short and J 3 bases short, with 3 bases between. CDR1 and CDR2 (germline): SEHNR, FQNEAQ (reference sequence). CDR3 sequence: CASSLAPNQPQHF. In DNA, the CDR3 is TGTGCCAGCAGCTTAGCCCCCAATCAGCCCCAGCATTTT.

The CDR3 reads CASKLVWSSGNTIYF. The DNA of the CDR3 is TGTGCCAGTAAACTGGTCTGGTCTTCTGGAAACACCATATATTTT. This rearrangement joins TRBV19 to TRBJ1-3; D not certain. V was cut by 7 bases and J by 1 base, with 14 bases left in between. The CDR3 covers 15 residues. Per germline, CDR1 LNHDA and CDR2 SQIVND (reference sequence). Based on the CDR3 plus reference TRBV19 and TRBJ1-3, the full variable domain is DGGITQSPKYLFRKEGQNVTLSCEQNLNHDAMYWYRQDPGQGLRLIYYSQIVNDFQKGDIAEGYSVSREKKESFPLTVTSAQKNPTAFYLCASKLVWSSGNTIYFGEGSWLTVV.

The chain recombines TRBV10-3 with TRBJ2-5, with D unclear. Germline loops: CDR1 ENHRY, CDR2 SYGVKD. Trimming removed 3 bases from V and 3 bases from J, with 5 bases in between. The CDR3 runs to 12 residues. In DNA, the CDR3 is TGTGCCATCAGTGATCGGGAAGAGACCCAGTACTTC. Its translation is CAISDREETQYF.

This sequence joins TRBV7-7 and TRBJ2-5; D possibly corresponds to TRBD2 (7 bases). The germline gives CDR1 SSHAT, CDR2 FNYEAQ (reference sequence). This CDR3 is 15 amino acids long. V lost 0 bases to trimming and J lost 5 bases, with 13 bases between them. The CDR3 here is CASSLAKGGPETQYF. The CDR3 region has the DNA TGTGCCAGCAGCTTAGCGAAGGGGGGGCCGGAGACCCAGTACTTC.

This chain links TRBV3-1 (or the pseudogene TRBV3-2) with TRBJ2-1; TRBD2 matches at 12 bases. The CDR3 is 13 residues long. Trimming removed 4 bases from V and 9 bases from J; junction bases left unmatched: 1. Germline CDR1 reads LGHDT; CDR2 reads YNNKEL (reference sequence). The DNA of the CDR3 is TGTGCCAGCAGCCCGACTAGCGGGGGTGAGCAGTTCTTC. Amino acids: CASSPTSGGEQFF.

The V and J genes are TRBV6-5 and TRBJ1-5; maybe TRBD1 (5 bases). The germline V and J ends were trimmed by 0 bases and 2 bases, with 8 bases remaining between them. This CDR3 has 15 residues. Germline loops: CDR1 MNHEY, CDR2 SVGAGI. This CDR3 reads CASSYSLQGNQPQHF. The CDR3 DNA reads as TGTGCCAGCAGTTACTCGTTACAGGGCAATCAGCCCCAGCATTTT.

The rearrangement links TRBV4-1 to TRBJ2-7; 11 bases map to TRBD1. Unmatched junction bases numbered 1, after V lost 1 base and J lost 5 bases. This CDR3 is built from 14 residues. The V gene's germline CDR1 is MGHRA and CDR2 YSYEKL. For the CDR3, the DNA is TGCGCCAGCAGCCAAGGGACAGGGGGCGACGAGCAGTACTTC. Translation: CASSQGTGGDEQYF.

This clone came up once. The chain uses TRBV5-4 and TRBJ2-5; TRBD1 aligns across 10 bases. Per germline, CDR1 SGHNT and CDR2 YYREEE (reference sequence). This CDR3 region has 14 residues. V lost 3 bases and J lost 5; bases outside the gene matches: 4. For the CDR3, the DNA is TGTGCCAGCAGCTCCCGGGACAGGGGTGAGACCCAGTACTTC. Encoded protein: CASSSRDRGETQYF.